This TCR beta chain was captured in a study of CD8 T cells in Susac syndrome. In the study overall: The sequenced Susac syndrome patients comprised 5 or 6 with active disease and about eight in remission.

Whole-study results and caveats: Clonal expansion of CD8+ cells in Susac peaked in TEMRA cells (and in active patients).

RNA totalling about 0.45 to 1 ug underwent reverse transcription with random hexamers. TCRdb reprocessed the immunoSEQ multiplex PCR reads with MiXCR, giving one entry per CDR3 protein. This table has around 130,000 distinct CDR3 sequences, just under 95% appearing once. The germline V and J ends were trimmed by 4 bases and 2 bases, with 14 bases remaining between them. Germline V CDR1 and CDR2: SGDLS, YYNGEE. The CDR3 has 15 amino acids. To note about this clonotype: What it binds is unknown.

The TCR was taken from a human donor with Susac syndrome. The specimen was CD8+ T cells from PBMCs. The chain couples TRBV9 to TRBJ2-3, with D perhaps TRBD1 (5 bases). CDR3 in DNA: TGTGCCAGCAGCAAAGGAGTCAGGGCCACAGATACGCAGTATTTT. As protein: CASSKGVRATDTQYF.